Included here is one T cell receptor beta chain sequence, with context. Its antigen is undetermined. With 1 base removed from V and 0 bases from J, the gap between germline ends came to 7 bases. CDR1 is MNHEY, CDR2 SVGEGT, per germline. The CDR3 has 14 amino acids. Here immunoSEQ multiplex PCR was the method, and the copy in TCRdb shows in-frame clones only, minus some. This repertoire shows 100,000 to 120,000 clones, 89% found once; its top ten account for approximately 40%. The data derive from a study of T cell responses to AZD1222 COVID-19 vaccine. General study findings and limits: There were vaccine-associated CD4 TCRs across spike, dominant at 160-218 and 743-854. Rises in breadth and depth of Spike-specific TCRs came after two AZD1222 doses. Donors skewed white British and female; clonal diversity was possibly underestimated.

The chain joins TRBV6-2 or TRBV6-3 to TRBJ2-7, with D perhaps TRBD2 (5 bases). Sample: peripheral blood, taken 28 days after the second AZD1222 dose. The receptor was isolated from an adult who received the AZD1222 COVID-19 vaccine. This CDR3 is CASSYLAGSYEQYF. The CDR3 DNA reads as TGTGCCAGCAGTTACTTGGCGGGCTCCTACGAGCAGTACTTC.